One sample yielded the 23 T cell receptor beta chains listed below, sequenced in a study of T cell responses to AZD1222 COVID-19 vaccine. The method was immunoSEQ multiplex PCR; TCRdb's version includes in-frame clones alone and lacks a portion of them. Among tens of thousands of clones listed, around 88% were seen once. The input for sequencing was peripheral blood, taken on day 0 of AZD1222 vaccination. These receptor sequences come from an adult in good health.

The chain joins TRBV27 to TRBJ1-1, with 8 bases identical to TRBD1. This CDR3 spans 16 amino acids. Germline V CDR1 and CDR2: MNHEY, SMNVEV (reference sequence). V lost 0 bases to trimming and J lost 1 base; unmatched junction nucleotides: 4. CDR3 protein: CASSLSKTGANTEAFF. The CDR3 nucleotides are TGTGCCAGCAGTTTATCGAAGACAGGGGCGAACACTGAAGCTTTCTTT.

CDR3 loop: CATSREWTGKHEKLFF. The CDR3 DNA is TGTGCCACCAGCAGAGAGTGGACAGGGAAGCATGAAAAACTGTTTTTT. J is TRBJ1-4 and V is TRBV15; 8 nucleotides match TRBD1. The V gene's germline CDR1 is LNHNV and CDR2 YYDKDF (reference sequence). This CDR3 is built from 16 residues. J lost 6 bases, V lost 0 bases, and 6 bases had no gene match.

This clone was seen a few times. The chain carries TRBV2 and TRBJ2-7; no firm D call. Germline CDR1 and CDR2: SNHLY and FYNNEI. This CDR3 has 14 amino acids. Deletions cut 4 bases from V and 2 bases from J, with 12 bases between. The CDR3 nucleotides are TGTGCCAGCAGTGGAGGCGTAGTAGCCTACGAGCAGTACTTC. Its translation: CASSGGVVAYEQYF.

CDR3: CASSTQTGDNSPLHF. DNA for the CDR3: TGTGCCAGCAGCACCCAGACAGGGGATAATTCACCCCTCCACTTT. The rearrangement uses TRBV3-1 (or the pseudogene TRBV3-2) and TRBJ1-6; 8 bases match TRBD1. This CDR3 comprises 15 residues. CDR1 and CDR2 (germline): LGHDT, YNNKEL (reference sequence). V shed 5 bases and J 5 bases; nucleotides not matched to a gene: 5.

In its sample, this clone was seen once. The CDR3 coding sequence is TGTGCCAGCAGCCACCCATCAGGGGCAGGGCGGAATTCACCCCTCCACTTT. Its protein product is CASSHPSGAGRNSPLHF. The chain joins TRBV16 to TRBJ1-6, with a weak D call TRBD1 (6 bases). The CDR3 consists of 17 residues. Germline V gene lookup returns CDR1 KGHSY and CDR2 FQNENV. Trimming left V 3 bases short and J 7 bases short, with 19 bases between. Drawing the rest from reference TRBV16 and TRBJ1-6, the complete variable domain is GEEVAQTPKHLVRGEGQKAKLYCAPIKGHSYVFWYQQVLKNEFKFLISFQNENVFDETGMPKERFSAKCLPNSPCSLEIQATKLEDSAVYFCASSHPSGAGRNSPLHFGNGTRLTVT.

The chain links TRBV27 to TRBJ2-3; D is perhaps TRBD1 or TRBD2 (5 bases each). The germline V and J ends were trimmed by 10 bases and 1 base, with 12 bases remaining between them. This CDR3 comprises 13 residues. In germline, CDR1 is MNHEY, CDR2 SMNVEV (reference sequence). The CDR3 region has the DNA TGTGCCACCCACAGGAGGCGCACAGATACGCAGTATTTT. Its protein is CATHRRRTDTQYF.

The rearrangement joins TRBV21-1 to TRBJ2-7. TRBV21-1 is marked as a pseudogene. The length of the CDR3 is 13 residues. The CDR3 nucleotides read TGTGCCAGCAGTAAGCGACACTCCTACGAGCAGTACTTC. This codes for CASSKRHSYEQYF.

The rearrangement joins TRBV7-9 to TRBJ2-5; D possibly corresponds to TRBD2 (5 bases). Germline lookup yields CDR1 SEHNR and CDR2 FQNEAQ (reference sequence). Between the trimmed V and J ends, which lost 5 bases and 2 bases, there was a span of 15 bases. The CDR3 sequence is 15 residues long. CDR3 protein: CASSALGGGQETQYF. The CDR3 DNA reads TGTGCCAGCAGCGCCCTGGGCGGCGGGCAAGAGACCCAGTACTTC.

This sequence joins TRBV19 and TRBJ2-1; 12 nucleotides agree with TRBD1. The trim removed 5 bases at V and 7 bases at J, leaving 12 bases unmatched. The CDR3 has 17 residues. From germline, CDR1 is LNHDA and CDR2 SQIVND (reference sequence). The DNA of the CDR3 is TGTGCCAGTAGTGTGGGACAGGGGGCGCTTGGGGCAAATGAGCAGTTCTTC. Its translation: CASSVGQGALGANEQFF.

This chain uses TRBV28 with TRBJ2-5; D is perhaps TRBD1 (6 bases). Germline loops: CDR1 MDHEN, CDR2 SYDVKM. The CDR3 contains 14 residues. Trimming cost V 5 bases and J 3 bases, with 13 bases left between them. The CDR3 bases are TGTGCCAGCAGTCTACAGGGAAGAGAAGAGACCCAGTACTTC. Residues: CASSLQGREETQYF. The whole variable domain, filled in from reference TRBV28 and TRBJ2-5, reads DVKVTQSSRYLVKRTGEKVFLECVQDMDHENMFWYRQDPGLGLRLIYFSYDVKMKEKGDIPEGYSVSREKKERFSLILESASTNQTSMYLCASSLQGREETQYFGPGTRLLVL.

The chain employs TRBV12-2 and TRBJ2-7; the listed D gene, TRBD2, was not tested against the DNA. TRBV12-2 is an annotated pseudogene. This CDR3 comprises 16 residues. CDR3 protein: CASRLERGQTAYEQYF. The DNA for the CDR3 is TGTGCAAGTCGCTTAGAACGAGGGCAGACGGCCTACGAGCAGTACTTC.

The V gene is TRBV11-1, the J gene TRBJ1-1; the D gene is possibly TRBD1 (6 bases). The CDR3 spans 15 residues. V was pared by 3 bases and J by 2 bases, with 13 bases between. The germline V gene encodes CDR1 SGHAT and CDR2 FQDESV (reference sequence). The CDR3 sequence is CASSFGQTINTEAFF. In DNA form, the CDR3 reads TGTGCCAGCAGCTTCGGACAGACTATCAACACTGAAGCTTTCTTT.

The chain couples TRBV28 to TRBJ2-7; D might be TRBD1 (6 bases). The CDR3 sequence is 14 residues long. The germline CDR1 and CDR2 sequences are MDHEN and SYDVKM. V shed 6 bases and J shed 2 bases, with 14 bases lying between them. The chain's CDR3 is CASRVGAGAYEQYF. The CDR3 coding sequence is TGTGCCAGCAGGGTGGGGGCCGGGGCCTACGAGCAGTACTTC.

This rearrangement joins TRBV19 to TRBJ1-4, with TRBD1 identical over 11 bases. The CDR3 is 15 amino acids. The J segment lost 7 bases and the V segment lost 1 base, leaving 2 bases of the junction unmatched. CDR1 and CDR2 from the germline V gene are LNHDA and SQIVND (reference sequence). The CDR3 nucleotides are TGTGCCAGTAGTATAGCTGGGACAGGGGGTGAAAAACTGTTTTTT. It yields the protein CASSIAGTGGEKLFF.

The chain couples TRBV7-2 to TRBJ2-7; the D is unclear. Germline V gene sequence: CDR1 SGHTA, CDR2 FQGNSA. The V gene lost 5 bases and the J gene lost 0 bases, with 23 bases spanning the gap. This CDR3 has 18 amino acids. CDR3 nucleotide sequence: TGTGCCAGCAGCCCTACCCTCCGGAGAGCCCCCTACTCCTACGAGCAGTACTTC. Its protein is CASSPTLRRAPYSYEQYF.

The V and J genes are TRBV11-3 and TRBJ2-1, with a weak D call TRBD2 (6 bases). Germline CDR1 and CDR2: SGHNT and YENEEA. The CDR3 is 17 residues long. V lost 1 base and J lost 3, with 16 bases in between. CDR3 coding DNA: TGTGCCAGCAGCTTAGGCGGGACTGATGCGGGCTACAATGAGCAGTTCTTC. Residues: CASSLGGTDAGYNEQFF.

This clone was picked up one time. This rearrangement joins TRBV20-1 to TRBJ2-7, with TRBD2 matching over 9 bases. The V and J ends lost 3 bases and 0 bases, in that order; junction bases with no gene match: 15. Germline V CDR1 and CDR2: DFQATT, SNEGSKA (reference sequence). The CDR3 length is 18 residues. CDR3 protein: CSASTLAGSWRDSYEQYF. The DNA for the CDR3 is TGCAGTGCTAGTACCCTAGCGGGATCTTGGCGGGACTCCTACGAGCAGTACTTC.

This clone was detected a few times. The gene calls are TRBV30 and TRBJ1-5, with TRBD1 matching over 11 bases. J lost 1 base, V lost 2 bases, and 7 bases had no gene match. The CDR3 is 17 residues long. Germline values: CDR1 GTSNPN, CDR2 SVGIG (reference sequence). CDR3 bases: TGTGCCTGGAGTCGCGGGACAGGGGGTAGGAGCAATCAGCCCCAGCATTTT. Protein sequence: CAWSRGTGGRSNQPQHF.

The chain carries TRBV10-2 and TRBJ2-1; weak D call: TRBD1 (8 bases). Germline-derived CDR1 and CDR2 are WSHSY and SAAADI. With 8 bases removed from V and 7 bases from J, the gap between germline ends came to 18 bases. This CDR3 has 14 residues. The CDR3 region is CASGGAGGSNEQFF. The CDR3 nucleotides are TGCGCCAGCGGGGGGGCAGGGGGCTCAAATGAGCAGTTCTTC.

For this clone: It is unclear where the CDR3 begins or ends on the DNA, so no DNA is shown, and the CDR3 is as TCRdb lists it. The rearrangement joins TRBV6-5 to TRBJ2-3; the table's D call, TRBD1, was not checked against the DNA. 15 amino acids form the CDR3, both terminal residues included. Per the germline V gene, CDR1 is MNHEY and CDR2 is SVGAGI. CDR3 residues: CASSSSTGIGGTQYF.

The gene calls are TRBV5-1 and TRBJ2-7; TRBD1 matches at 7 bases. The CDR3 extends over 13 amino acids. The germline V gene encodes CDR1 SGHRS and CDR2 YFSETQ. The V gene end was trimmed by 4 bases and the J gene end by 4 bases; junction bases not matched to a gene: 5. This CDR3 reads CASSPQGVYEQYF. The CDR3 DNA follows: TGCGCCAGCAGCCCCCAGGGGGTTTACGAGCAGTACTTC.

This clone appeared a single time. The rearrangement uses TRBV2 and TRBJ2-1, with 8 bases that match TRBD2. V shed 3 bases, J shed 7 bases, and the junction held 8 bases outside the gene matches. CDR1 and CDR2 from the germline V gene are SNHLY and FYNNEI. The CDR3 extends over 15 amino acids. CDR3 sequence: CASSDFTGGGNEQFF. CDR3 in DNA: TGTGCCAGCAGTGATTTTACGGGAGGGGGAAATGAGCAGTTCTTC.

V usage is TRBV5-1 and J usage is TRBJ1-4; no definite D call. Germline values: CDR1 SGHRS, CDR2 YFSETQ. CDR3 length: 15 residues. Trimming shortened V by 5 bases and J by 5 bases, and 16 bases separated the two germline ends. As DNA, the CDR3 is TGCGCCAGCAGAGCCTCGGGAGAAGGAAATGAAAAACTGTTTTTT. Its protein is CASRASGEGNEKLFF.